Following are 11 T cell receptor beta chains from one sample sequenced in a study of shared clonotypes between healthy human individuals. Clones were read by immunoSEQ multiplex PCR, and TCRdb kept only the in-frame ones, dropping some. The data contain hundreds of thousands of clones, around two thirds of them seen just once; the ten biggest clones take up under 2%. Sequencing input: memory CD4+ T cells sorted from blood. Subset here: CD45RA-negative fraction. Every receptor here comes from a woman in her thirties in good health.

CDR3 DNA: TGCGCCAGCAGCTACTCCGGGACAGGGAACACCGGGGAGCTGTTTTTT. It yields the protein CASSYSGTGNTGELFF. V is TRBV5-1 and J is TRBJ2-2, with 8 bases lining up with TRBD1. The CDR3 loop spans 16 amino acids. Germline CDR1 is SGHRS and CDR2 is YFSETQ. With 3 bases clipped from V and 1 base from J, the junction kept 5 bases outside the gene matches.

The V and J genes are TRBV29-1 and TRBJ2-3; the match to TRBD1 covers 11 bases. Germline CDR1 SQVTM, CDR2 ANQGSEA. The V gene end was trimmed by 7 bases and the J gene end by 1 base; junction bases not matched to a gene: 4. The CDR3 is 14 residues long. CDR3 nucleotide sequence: TGCAGCGGGACAGGGGGCTTCGGCACAGATACGCAGTATTTT. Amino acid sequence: CSGTGGFGTDTQYF.

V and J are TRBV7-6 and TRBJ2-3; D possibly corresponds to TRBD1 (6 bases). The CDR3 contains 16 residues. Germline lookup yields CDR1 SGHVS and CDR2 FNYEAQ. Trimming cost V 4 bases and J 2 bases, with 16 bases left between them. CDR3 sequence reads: CASSSTGTPYTDTQYF. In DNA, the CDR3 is TGTGCCAGCAGCTCTACCGGGACACCGTACACAGATACGCAGTATTTT.

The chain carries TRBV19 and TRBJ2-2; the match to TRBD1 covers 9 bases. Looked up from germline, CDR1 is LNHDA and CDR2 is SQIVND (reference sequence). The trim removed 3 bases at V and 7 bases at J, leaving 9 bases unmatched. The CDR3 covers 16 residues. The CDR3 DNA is TGTGCCAGTAGTATTGAGGACAGGGGACTCAACGGGGAGCTGTTTTTT. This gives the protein CASSIEDRGLNGELFF. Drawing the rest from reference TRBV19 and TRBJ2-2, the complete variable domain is DGGITQSPKYLFRKEGQNVTLSCEQNLNHDAMYWYRQDPGQGLRLIYYSQIVNDFQKGDIAEGYSVSREKKESFPLTVTSAQKNPTAFYLCASSIEDRGLNGELFFGEGSRLTVL.

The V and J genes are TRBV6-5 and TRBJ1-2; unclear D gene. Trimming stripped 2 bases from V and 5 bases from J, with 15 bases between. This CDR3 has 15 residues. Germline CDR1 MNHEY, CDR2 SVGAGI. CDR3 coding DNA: TGTGCCAGCAGTTACCGGGAAGATTGGAGGTATGGCTACACCTTC. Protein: CASSYREDWRYGYTF.

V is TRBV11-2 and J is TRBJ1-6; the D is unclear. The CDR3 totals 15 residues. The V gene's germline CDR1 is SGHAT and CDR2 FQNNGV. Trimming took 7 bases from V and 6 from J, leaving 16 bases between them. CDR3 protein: CASIHGGGSNSPLHF. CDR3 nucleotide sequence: TGTGCCAGCATCCACGGCGGAGGATCTAATTCACCCCTCCACTTT.

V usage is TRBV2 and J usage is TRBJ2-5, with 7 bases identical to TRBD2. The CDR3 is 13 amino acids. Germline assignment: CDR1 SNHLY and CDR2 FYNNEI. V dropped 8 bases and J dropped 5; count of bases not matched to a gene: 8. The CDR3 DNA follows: TGTGCCAGCTCTGCCCGGGGGGTTGAGACCCAGTACTTC. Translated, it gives CASSARGVETQYF.

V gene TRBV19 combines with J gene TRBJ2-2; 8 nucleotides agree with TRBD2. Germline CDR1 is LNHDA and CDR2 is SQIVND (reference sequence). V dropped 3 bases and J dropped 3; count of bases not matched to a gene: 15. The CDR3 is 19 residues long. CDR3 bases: TGTGCCAGTAGTATTGGGGGCCCAGCGGGAGTGAAGTACACCGGGGAGCTGTTTTTT. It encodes CASSIGGPAGVKYTGELFF.

The CDR3 DNA reads as TGTGCCAGCAGTTTAAAGTCGAGCGGGTGGGGGTACGAGCAGTACTTC. It translates to CASSLKSSGWGYEQYF. V usage is TRBV28 and J usage is TRBJ2-7; tentatively, D is TRBD2 (6 bases). The V and J ends lost 2 bases and 4 bases respectively, with 18 bases between them. The CDR3 is 16 residues long. CDR1 MDHEN and CDR2 SYDVKM come from the germline V gene. Combining the CDR3 with reference TRBV28 and TRBJ2-7 gives the whole variable domain DVKVTQSSRYLVKRTGEKVFLECVQDMDHENMFWYRQDPGLGLRLIYFSYDVKMKEKGDIPEGYSVSREKKERFSLILESASTNQTSMYLCASSLKSSGWGYEQYFGPGTRLTVT.

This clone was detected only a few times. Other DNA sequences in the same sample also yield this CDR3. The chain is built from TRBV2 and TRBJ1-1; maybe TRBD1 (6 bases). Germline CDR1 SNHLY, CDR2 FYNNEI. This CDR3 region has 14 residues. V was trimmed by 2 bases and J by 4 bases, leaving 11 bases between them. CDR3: CASSERGRGTEAFF. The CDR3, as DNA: TGTGCCAGCAGTGAAAGGGGCAGGGGCACTGAAGCTTTCTTT.

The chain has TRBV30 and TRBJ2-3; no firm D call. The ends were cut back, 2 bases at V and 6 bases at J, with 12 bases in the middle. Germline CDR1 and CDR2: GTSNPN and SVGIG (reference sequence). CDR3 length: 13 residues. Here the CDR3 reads CAWSPFRTDTQYF. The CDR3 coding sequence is TGTGCCTGGAGTCCATTCCGTACTGATACGCAGTATTTT.